This TCR beta chain was captured in a study of cytomegalovirus exposure and HLA in healthy donors. Study results and limitations: It was confirmed in vitro that three of the CMV-associated chains were specific for CMV antigens. The study designated roughly 150 TCR beta chains cytomegalovirus-associated.

CDR1 is MDHEN and CDR2 is SYDVKM in the germline V gene. CDR3 size: 11 residues. The V end lost 8 bases, the J end lost 6 bases, and 11 bases lay between the germline ends. The table came from immunoSEQ multiplex PCR; TCRdb's copy has only in-frame clones and leaves some out. The data hold about 180,000 clones, with less than 85% observed a single time. As for this clone: Its antigen is unknown.

The chain links TRBV28 to TRBJ2-7; D is uncertain. The specimen was PBMCs. The origin of this receptor is a man in his late teens or twenties in good health and CMV-seropositive. CDR3 sequence reads: CASSRKGEQYF. CDR3 nucleotide sequence: TGTGCCAGCTCGAGGAAAGGCGAGCAGTACTTC.